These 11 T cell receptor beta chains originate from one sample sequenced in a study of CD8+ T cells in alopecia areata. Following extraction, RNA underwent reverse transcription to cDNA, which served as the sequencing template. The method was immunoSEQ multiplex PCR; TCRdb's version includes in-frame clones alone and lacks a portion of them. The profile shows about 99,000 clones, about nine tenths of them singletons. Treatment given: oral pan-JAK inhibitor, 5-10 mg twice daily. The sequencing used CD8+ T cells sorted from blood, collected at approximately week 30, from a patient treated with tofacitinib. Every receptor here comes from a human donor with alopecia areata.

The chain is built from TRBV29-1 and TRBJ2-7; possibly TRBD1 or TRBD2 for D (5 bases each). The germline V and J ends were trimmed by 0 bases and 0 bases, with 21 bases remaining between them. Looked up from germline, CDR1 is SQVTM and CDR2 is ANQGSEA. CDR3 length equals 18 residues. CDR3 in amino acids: CSVEDKGDEGVYSYEQYF. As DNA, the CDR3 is TGCAGCGTTGAAGATAAAGGGGATGAGGGTGTTTACTCCTACGAGCAGTACTTC.

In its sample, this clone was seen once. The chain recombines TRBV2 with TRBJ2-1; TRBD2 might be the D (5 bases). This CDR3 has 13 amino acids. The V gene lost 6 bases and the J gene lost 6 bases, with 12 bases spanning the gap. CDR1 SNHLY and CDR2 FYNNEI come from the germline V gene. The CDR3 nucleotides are TGTGCCAGCAGGGTACTTCTAGCCAATGAGCAGTTCTTC. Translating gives CASRVLLANEQFF.

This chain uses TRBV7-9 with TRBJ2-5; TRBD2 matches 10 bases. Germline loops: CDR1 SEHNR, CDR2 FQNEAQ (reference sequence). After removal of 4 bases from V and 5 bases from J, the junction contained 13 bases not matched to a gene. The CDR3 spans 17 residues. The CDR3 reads CASSSPLGLAGDETQYF. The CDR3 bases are TGTGCCAGCAGCTCCCCCCTGGGGCTAGCGGGAGACGAGACCCAGTACTTC.

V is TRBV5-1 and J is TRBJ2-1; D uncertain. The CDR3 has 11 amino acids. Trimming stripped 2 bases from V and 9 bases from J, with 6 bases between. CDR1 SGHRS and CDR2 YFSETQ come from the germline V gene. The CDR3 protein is CASSLSSEQFF. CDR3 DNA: TGCGCCAGCAGCTTAAGCAGTGAGCAGTTCTTC.

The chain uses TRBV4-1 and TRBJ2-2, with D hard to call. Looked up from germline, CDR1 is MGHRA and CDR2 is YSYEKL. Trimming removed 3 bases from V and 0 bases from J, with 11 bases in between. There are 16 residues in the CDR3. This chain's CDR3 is CASSHPAGANTGELFF. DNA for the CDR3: TGCGCCAGCAGCCACCCCGCCGGTGCGAACACCGGGGAGCTGTTTTTT.

The CDR3 loop is CASSLSFMTLNSYNEQFF. The CDR3 nucleotides are TGCGCCAGCAGCTTGAGTTTCATGACTTTGAACTCCTACAATGAGCAGTTCTTC. V is TRBV5-1 and J is TRBJ2-1; D not certain. The length of the CDR3 is 18 residues. V lost 1 base, J lost 0 bases, and 17 bases lay in between. Germline CDR1 is SGHRS and CDR2 is YFSETQ.

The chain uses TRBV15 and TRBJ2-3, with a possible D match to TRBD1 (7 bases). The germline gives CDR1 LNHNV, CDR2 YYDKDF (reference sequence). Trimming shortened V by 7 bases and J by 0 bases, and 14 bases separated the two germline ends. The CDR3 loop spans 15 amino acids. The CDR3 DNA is TGTGCCACCACCGGGGGACAGACTAGCACAGATACGCAGTATTTT. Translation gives CATTGGQTSTDTQYF. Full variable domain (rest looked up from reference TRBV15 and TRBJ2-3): DAMVIQNPRYQVTQFGKPVTLSCSQTLNHNVMYWYQQKSSQAPKLLFHYYDKDFNNEADTPDNFQSRRPNTSFCFLDIRSPGLGDTAMYLCATTGGQTSTDTQYFGPGTRLTVL.

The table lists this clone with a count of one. Written as DNA, the CDR3 is TGTGCCTGGAGTGTACCTCACAATGAGCAGTTCTTC. Encoded protein: CAWSVPHNEQFF. V usage is TRBV30 and J usage is TRBJ2-1; D is undetermined. The CDR3 contains 12 residues. Germline-derived CDR1 and CDR2 are GTSNPN and SVGIG (reference sequence). Trimming pared 0 bases from V and 5 bases from J, leaving 5 bases between.

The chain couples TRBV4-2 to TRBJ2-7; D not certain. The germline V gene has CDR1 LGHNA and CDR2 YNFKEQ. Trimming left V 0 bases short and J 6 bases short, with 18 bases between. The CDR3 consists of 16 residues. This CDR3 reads CASSQDLLERPGEQYF. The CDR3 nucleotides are TGTGCCAGCAGCCAAGATTTGCTAGAACGGCCGGGCGAGCAGTACTTC.

The CDR3 is CASSELGFSYNEQFF. Here the CDR3 DNA reads TGTGCCAGCAGTGAACTAGGTTTCAGCTACAATGAGCAGTTCTTC. The rearrangement uses TRBV6-1 and TRBJ2-1; no firm D call. The CDR3 is made up of 15 amino acids. Germline assignment: CDR1 MNHNS and CDR2 SASEGT. Trimming stripped 2 bases from V and 3 bases from J, with 11 bases between.

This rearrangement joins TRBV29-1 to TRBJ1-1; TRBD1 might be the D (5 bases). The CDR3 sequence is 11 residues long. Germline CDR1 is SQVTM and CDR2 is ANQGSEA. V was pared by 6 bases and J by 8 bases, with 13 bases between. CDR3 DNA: TGCAGCGTCCCTTTTGGGGGGGAAGCTTTCTTT. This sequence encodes CSVPFGGEAFF.